These T cell receptor beta chains were read from a single sample in a study of T-cell memory formation after mild COVID-19. A single record per CDR3 protein comes from TCRdb applying MiXCR to the 5' RACE reads. The profile covers tens of thousands of distinct CDR3 sequences, with more than 13% appearing a single time and approximately 40% taken by the ten largest. Sequenced input: PBMCs or a T cell subset sorted from them (not recorded which). Receptor source: a man younger than 30 who had mild COVID-19 (a few samples of this study predate the infection). Cell type and time point are not known. Each CDR3 is given with its conserved first and last residue. A D gene is named only where the DNA matches it firmly. Clone size is given for some rows only: seen once, a few or many times, or a class if the clone is expanded.

cdr3_aa,cdr3_nt,d_call,v_call,j_call,clone_size
CASSPPGSHTLHF,TGTGCCAGCAGCCCCCCCGGGAGTCATACCCTCCACTTT,-,TRBV5-6,TRBJ1-6,-
CASSIKGGGAYEQYF,TGTGCCAGCAGTATTAAGGGGGGCGGGGCCTACGAGCAGTACTTC,-,TRBV25-1,TRBJ2-7,many
CASSYSEYPNNQPQHF,TGTGCCAGCAGTTACTCGGAATATCCAAACAATCAGCCCCAGCATTTT,-,TRBV6-2/TRBV6-3,TRBJ1-5,few
CASSYSAGELFF,TGTGCCAGCAGTTACTCTGCCGGGGAGCTGTTTTTT,-,TRBV6-2/TRBV6-3,TRBJ2-2,-
CASSYGWGGYEQYF,TGTGCCAGCAGTTACGGTTGGGGGGGCTACGAGCAGTACTTC,TRBD2,TRBV6-5,TRBJ2-7,few
CASSQDLDSSYEQYF,TGTGCCAGCAGCCAAGATTTAGATAGCTCCTACGAGCAGTACTTC,-,TRBV4-2,TRBJ2-7,many
CASSLGATTPYNEQFF,TGTGCCAGCAGCCTCGGAGCGACTACCCCTTACAATGAGCAGTTCTTC,-,TRBV11-2,TRBJ2-1,-
CATITGIGNTIYF,TGTGCCACCATCACAGGGATTGGAAACACCATATATTTT,-,TRBV7-9,TRBJ1-3,-
CASRPRDTNNEQFF,TGCGCCAGCAGACCGAGGGACACAAACAATGAGCAGTTCTTC,-,TRBV4-1,TRBJ2-1,few
CAISDSGGGGESEAFF,TGTGCCATCAGTGATTCCGGGGGAGGGGGCGAGTCTGAAGCTTTCTTT,TRBD1,TRBV10-3,TRBJ1-1,few
CASSTSGGASDTQYF,TGTGCCAGCAGTACTAGCGGGGGGGCATCAGATACGCAGTATTTT,TRBD2,TRBV27,TRBJ2-3,-
CASSPTGMGYEQYF,TGTGCCAGCAGTCCTACAGGGATGGGATACGAGCAGTACTTC,-,TRBV6-5,TRBJ2-7,-
CASSLAGVSTGELFF,TGTGCCAGCAGCTTGGCAGGGGTTAGCACCGGGGAGCTGTTTTTT,-,TRBV7-3,TRBJ2-2,-
CASSLDLRGSGETQYF,TGTGCCAGCAGCTTAGATCTCAGGGGTTCGGGCGAGACCCAGTACTTC,-,TRBV11-2,TRBJ2-5,few
CASSTPGLGTQYF,TGTGCCAGCAGCACCCCCGGCCTCGGGACGCAGTATTTT,-,TRBV7-9,TRBJ2-3,many
CASSLAQPRDPRAQPQHF,TGTGCCAGCAGCTTAGCCCAACCTAGGGACCCAAGAGCTCAGCCCCAGCATTTT,-,TRBV7-2,TRBJ1-5,few
CASSYSFAAYYGYTF,TGTGCCAGCAGTTACTCTTTCGCGGCCTACTATGGCTACACCTTC,-,TRBV6-2/TRBV6-3,TRBJ1-2,few
CASSFAGGVDTQYF,TGTGCCAGCAGCTTTGCGGGGGGGGTAGATACGCAGTATTTT,TRBD2,TRBV7-8,TRBJ2-3,-
CASSYSSKREQFF,TGTGCCAGCAGTTACTCGAGTAAACGGGAGCAGTTCTTC,-,TRBV6-5,TRBJ2-1,few
CASSQDRVKTQYF,TGTGCCAGCAGCCAAGACAGGGTTAAGACCCAGTACTTC,-,TRBV4-2,TRBJ2-5,few
CASSPSRGSNQPQHF,TGCGCCAGCAGCCCTTCGCGGGGGTCCAATCAGCCCCAGCATTTT,-,TRBV4-1,TRBJ1-5,few
CASSQDQGALGNEQFF,TGCGCCAGCAGCCAAGACCAGGGGGCTTTGGGCAATGAGCAGTTCTTC,TRBD1,TRBV4-1,TRBJ2-1,-
CASSLPGATNEQFF,TGTGCCAGCAGCTTACCAGGGGCCACCAATGAGCAGTTCTTC,-,TRBV7-9,TRBJ2-1,few
CASSWTARGRLNEKLFF,TGCGCCAGCAGCTGGACCGCCCGGGGACGGCTAAATGAAAAACTGTTTTTT,-,TRBV5-1,TRBJ1-4,few
CASSYGPTYEQYF,TGTGCCAGCAGTTACGGTCCCACCTACGAGCAGTACTTC,-,TRBV6-2/TRBV6-3,TRBJ2-7,many
CASSQGGLGLSTEAFF,TGCGCCAGCAGCCAAGGGGGGCTAGGGCTAAGCACTGAAGCTTTCTTT,-,TRBV4-1,TRBJ1-1,few
CASSHPGPYEQFF,TGTGCCAGCAGCCACCCCGGGCCTTATGAGCAGTTCTTC,-,TRBV7-9,TRBJ2-1,-
CASMTGTWEQYF,TGTGCCAGCATGACCGGGACGTGGGAGCAGTACTTC,-,TRBV7-9,TRBJ2-7,-
CASSDPNIVYEQFF,TGTGCCAGCAGTGACCCGAACATTGTCTATGAGCAGTTCTTC,-,TRBV6-1,TRBJ2-1,-
CASSQESPWGSGGADGELFF,TGCGCCAGCAGCCAAGAGTCCCCCTGGGGTAGCGGGGGGGCTGACGGGGAGCTGTTTTTT,TRBD2,TRBV4-1,TRBJ2-2,-
CASSSAWGTDTQYF,TGTGCCAGCAGCTCGGCCTGGGGCACAGATACGCAGTATTTT,-,TRBV11-2,TRBJ2-3,few
CASSPGTPSYEQYF,TGTGCCAGCAGCCCAGGGACGCCCTCCTACGAGCAGTACTTC,-,TRBV11-2,TRBJ2-7,-
CASSELSPGAETQYF,TGCGCCAGCAGTGAGTTGTCCCCAGGGGCAGAGACCCAGTACTTC,-,TRBV10-2,TRBJ2-5,few
CASSLSDRASPLHF,TGTGCCAGCAGCTTGTCTGACAGGGCTTCACCCCTCCACTTT,TRBD1,TRBV11-2,TRBJ1-6,-
CASVHAGGGNTGELFF,TGTGCTAGTGTCCACGCGGGAGGGGGTAATACCGGGGAGCTGTTTTTT,TRBD2,TRBV12-5,TRBJ2-2,few
CASSLGLAVSTDTQYF,TGTGCCAGCAGCCTAGGGCTAGCGGTTAGCACAGATACGCAGTATTTT,TRBD2,TRBV12-3/TRBV12-4,TRBJ2-3,-
CAIRNPGTGDTDTQYF,TGTGCCATCAGGAACCCGGGGACAGGAGACACAGATACGCAGTATTTT,TRBD1,TRBV10-3,TRBJ2-3,few
CASSAEGAGSPLHF,TGTGCCAGCAGCGCAGAGGGGGCAGGTTCACCCCTCCACTTT,TRBD1,TRBV4-2,TRBJ1-6,many
CASSQDGRGAAYNEQFF,TGCGCCAGCAGCCAAGATGGTAGAGGGGCGGCCTACAATGAGCAGTTCTTC,-,TRBV4-1,TRBJ2-1,-
CASSLAGYGNTEAFF,TGCGCCAGCAGCTTGGCCGGCTACGGGAACACTGAAGCTTTCTTT,-,TRBV5-1,TRBJ1-1,-
CASSWSGGVSSYNEQFF,TGTGCCAGCAGCTGGAGCGGGGGGGTCTCTTCCTACAATGAGCAGTTCTTC,TRBD2,TRBV6-2/TRBV6-3,TRBJ2-1,few
CASSLSQGYNEQFF,TGTGCCAGCAGCTTGTCACAGGGGTACAATGAGCAGTTCTTC,TRBD1,TRBV7-6,TRBJ2-1,-
CASSLYGSNTEAFF,TGCGCCAGCAGCTTATACGGTTCGAACACTGAAGCTTTCTTT,-,TRBV5-1,TRBJ1-1,many
CASSSQAGSGELFF,TGTGCCAGCAGCTCTCAGGCGGGGTCCGGGGAGCTGTTTTTT,-,TRBV7-3,TRBJ2-2,-
CASSQDWGEQYF,TGCGCCAGCAGCCAAGATTGGGGGGAGCAGTACTTC,-,TRBV4-3,TRBJ2-7,-
CASSLGQSSGNTIYF,TGTGCCAGCAGCCTGGGACAGTCCTCTGGAAACACCATATATTTT,TRBD1,TRBV12-3/TRBV12-4,TRBJ1-3,few
CASSSGTSGKETQYF,TGTGCCAGCAGTTCCGGGACTAGCGGTAAAGAGACCCAGTACTTC,TRBD2,TRBV6-2/TRBV6-3,TRBJ2-5,-
CASSLGGVTEAFF,TGTGCCAGCAGCTTAGGGGGGGTCACTGAAGCTTTCTTT,-,TRBV7-9,TRBJ1-1,few
CASSRSGGASYNEQFF,TGTGCCAGCAGTCGTAGCGGGGGGGCCTCTTACAATGAGCAGTTCTTC,TRBD2,TRBV12-3/TRBV12-4,TRBJ2-1,-
CSVGGVDRYNEQFF,TGCAGCGTGGGCGGGGTCGATCGCTACAATGAGCAGTTCTTC,-,TRBV29-1,TRBJ2-1,few
CASSYRDDRVHYGYTF,TGTGCCAGCAGCTACCGGGATGACAGGGTACACTATGGCTACACCTTC,TRBD1,TRBV6-6,TRBJ1-2,-
CASSLVAPTGAFF,TGCGCCAGCAGCTTGGTGGCCCCTACTGGAGCTTTCTTT,-,TRBV5-1,TRBJ1-1,-
CASSDFSADSNQPQHF,TGTGCCAGCAGTGATTTTAGTGCGGATAGCAATCAGCCCCAGCATTTT,-,TRBV2,TRBJ1-5,few
CATSDRAISNQPQHF,TGCGCCACCTCCGACAGGGCTATTAGCAATCAGCCCCAGCATTTT,TRBD1,TRBV4-1,TRBJ1-5,many
CASSPQVTSQETQYF,TGCGCCAGCAGCCCCCAGGTGACTAGCCAAGAGACCCAGTACTTC,-,TRBV4-1,TRBJ2-5,-
CASSPGQAPGWYNSPLHF,TGTGCCAGCAGTCCGGGACAGGCACCGGGGTGGTATAATTCACCCCTCCACTTT,TRBD1,TRBV6-5,TRBJ1-6,-
CASGDGGARGQYF,TGCGCCAGCGGGGATGGCGGGGCCCGAGGTCAGTATTTT,-,TRBV5-1,TRBJ2-3,many